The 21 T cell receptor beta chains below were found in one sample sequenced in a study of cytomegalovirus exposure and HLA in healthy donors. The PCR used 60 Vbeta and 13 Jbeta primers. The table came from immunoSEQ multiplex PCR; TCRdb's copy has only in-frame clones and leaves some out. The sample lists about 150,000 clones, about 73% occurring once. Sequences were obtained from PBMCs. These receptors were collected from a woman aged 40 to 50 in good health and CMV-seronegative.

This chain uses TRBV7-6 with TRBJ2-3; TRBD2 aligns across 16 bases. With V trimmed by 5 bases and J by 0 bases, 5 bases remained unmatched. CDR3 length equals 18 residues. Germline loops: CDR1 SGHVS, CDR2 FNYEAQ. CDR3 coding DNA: TGTGCCAGCAGCGTGGGACTAGCGGGGGGGATTAGCACAGATACGCAGTATTTT. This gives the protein CASSVGLAGGISTDTQYF.

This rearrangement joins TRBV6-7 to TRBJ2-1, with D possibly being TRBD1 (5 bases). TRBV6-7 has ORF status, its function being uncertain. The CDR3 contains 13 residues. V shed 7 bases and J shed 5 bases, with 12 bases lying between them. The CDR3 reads CASTATVNNEQFF. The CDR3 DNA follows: TGTGCCAGCACCGCGACAGTTAACAATGAGCAGTTCTTC.

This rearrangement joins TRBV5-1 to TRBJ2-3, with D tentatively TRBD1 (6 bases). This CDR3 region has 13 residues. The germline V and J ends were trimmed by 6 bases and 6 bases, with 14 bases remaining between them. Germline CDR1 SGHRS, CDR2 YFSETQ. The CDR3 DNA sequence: TGCGCCAGCAACCCAGGGGCTCAGGATACGCAGTATTTT. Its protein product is CASNPGAQDTQYF.

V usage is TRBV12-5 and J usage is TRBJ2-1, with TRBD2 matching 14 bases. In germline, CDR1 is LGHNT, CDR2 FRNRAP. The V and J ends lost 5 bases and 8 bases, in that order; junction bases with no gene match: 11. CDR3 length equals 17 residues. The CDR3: CASGPRLAGGVPDEQFF. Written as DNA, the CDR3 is TGTGCTAGTGGTCCACGACTAGCGGGGGGGGTCCCGGATGAGCAGTTCTTC.

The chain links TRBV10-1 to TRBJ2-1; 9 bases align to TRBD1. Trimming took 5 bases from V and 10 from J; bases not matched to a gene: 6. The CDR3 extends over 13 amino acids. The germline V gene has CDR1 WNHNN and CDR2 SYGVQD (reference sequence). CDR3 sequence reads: CASSSTGGREQFF. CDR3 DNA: TGCGCCAGCAGTTCGACAGGGGGGAGGGAGCAGTTCTTC.

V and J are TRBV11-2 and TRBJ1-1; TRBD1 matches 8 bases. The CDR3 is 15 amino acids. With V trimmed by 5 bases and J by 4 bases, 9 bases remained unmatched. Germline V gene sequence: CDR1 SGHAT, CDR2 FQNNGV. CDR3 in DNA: TGTGCCAGCAGCAACCGAAGACAGGGGAGCACTGAAGCTTTCTTT. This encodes CASSNRRQGSTEAFF.

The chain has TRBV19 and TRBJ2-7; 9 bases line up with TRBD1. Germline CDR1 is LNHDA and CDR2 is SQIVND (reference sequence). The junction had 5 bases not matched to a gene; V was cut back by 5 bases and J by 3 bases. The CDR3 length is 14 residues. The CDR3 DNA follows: TGTGCCAGTAGTTTCCAGGGACAGGGCTACGAGCAGTACTTC. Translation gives CASSFQGQGYEQYF.

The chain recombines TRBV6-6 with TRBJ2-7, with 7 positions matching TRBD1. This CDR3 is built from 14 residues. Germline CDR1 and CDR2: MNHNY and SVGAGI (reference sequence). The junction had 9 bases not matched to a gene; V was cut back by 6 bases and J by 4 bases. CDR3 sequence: CASSRPGQPYEQYF. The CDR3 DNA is TGTGCCAGCAGCCGACCGGGACAGCCTTACGAGCAGTACTTC.

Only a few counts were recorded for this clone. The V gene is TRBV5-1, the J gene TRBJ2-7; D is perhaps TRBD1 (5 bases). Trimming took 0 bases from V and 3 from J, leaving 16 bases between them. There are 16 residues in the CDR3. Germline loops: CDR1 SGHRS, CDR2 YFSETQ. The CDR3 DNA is TGCGCCAGCAGCTTGGACGGCGGCAGACAGAACTACGAGCAGTACTTC. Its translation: CASSLDGGRQNYEQYF.

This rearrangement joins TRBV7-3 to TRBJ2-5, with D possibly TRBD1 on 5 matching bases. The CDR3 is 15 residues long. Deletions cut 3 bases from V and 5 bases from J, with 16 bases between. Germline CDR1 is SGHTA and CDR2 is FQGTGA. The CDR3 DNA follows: TGTGCCAGCAGCTTCGACCTGGGGCCGCAGGAGACCCAGTACTTC. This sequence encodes CASSFDLGPQETQYF.

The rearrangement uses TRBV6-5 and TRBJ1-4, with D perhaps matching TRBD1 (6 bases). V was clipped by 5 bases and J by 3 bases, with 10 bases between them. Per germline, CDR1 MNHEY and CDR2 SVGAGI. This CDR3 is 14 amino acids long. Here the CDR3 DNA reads TGTGCCAGCAGTCGACAGGCTCCTAATGAAAAACTGTTTTTT. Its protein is CASSRQAPNEKLFF.

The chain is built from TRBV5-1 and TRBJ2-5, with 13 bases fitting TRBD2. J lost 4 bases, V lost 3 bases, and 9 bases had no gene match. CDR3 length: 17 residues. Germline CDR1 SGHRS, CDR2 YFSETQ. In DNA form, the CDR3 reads TGCGCCAGCAGCTCACTAGCGGGGGGGCCAGGAGGAGAGACCCAGTACTTC. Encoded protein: CASSSLAGGPGGETQYF.

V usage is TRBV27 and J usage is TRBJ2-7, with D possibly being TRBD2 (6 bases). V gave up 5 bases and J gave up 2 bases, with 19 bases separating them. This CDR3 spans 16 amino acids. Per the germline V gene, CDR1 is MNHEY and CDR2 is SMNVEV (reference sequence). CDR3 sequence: CASSGLGDGRTYEQYF. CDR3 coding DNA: TGTGCCAGCAGTGGGTTAGGGGACGGGAGAACCTACGAGCAGTACTTC.

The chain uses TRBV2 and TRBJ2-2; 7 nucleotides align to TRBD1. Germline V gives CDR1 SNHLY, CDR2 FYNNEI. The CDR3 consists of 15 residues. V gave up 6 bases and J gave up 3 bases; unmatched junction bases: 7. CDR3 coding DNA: TGTGCCAGCAGGGACCGGACAGGACACACCGGGGAGCTGTTTTTT. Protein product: CASRDRTGHTGELFF.

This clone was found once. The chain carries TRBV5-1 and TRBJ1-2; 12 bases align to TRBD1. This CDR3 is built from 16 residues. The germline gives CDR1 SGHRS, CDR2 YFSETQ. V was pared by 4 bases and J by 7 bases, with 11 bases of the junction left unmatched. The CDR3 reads CASSLQTGQGAGGYTF. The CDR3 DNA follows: TGCGCCAGCAGCCTCCAGACGGGACAGGGGGCCGGTGGCTACACCTTC.

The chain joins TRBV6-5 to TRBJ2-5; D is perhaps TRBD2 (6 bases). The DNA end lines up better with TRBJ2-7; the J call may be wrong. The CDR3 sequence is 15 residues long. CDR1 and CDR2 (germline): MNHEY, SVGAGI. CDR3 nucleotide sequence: TGTGCCAGCAGTGACTGGGGGGACGTCTCCTACGAGCAGTACTTC. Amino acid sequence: CASSDWGDVSYEQYF.

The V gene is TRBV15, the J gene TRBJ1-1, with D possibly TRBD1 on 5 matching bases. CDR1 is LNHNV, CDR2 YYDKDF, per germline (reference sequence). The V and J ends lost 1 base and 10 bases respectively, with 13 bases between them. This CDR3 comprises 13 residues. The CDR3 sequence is CATSRAEGRGAFF. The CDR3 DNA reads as TGTGCCACCAGCAGAGCTGAGGGGAGGGGAGCTTTCTTT.

The CDR3 coding sequence is TGTGCCAGCAGTTACTCTTTCAGGGACACCATATATTTT. Protein sequence: CASSYSFRDTIYF. The chain uses TRBV6-5 and TRBJ1-3, with D perhaps TRBD1 (5 bases). Germline loops: CDR1 MNHEY, CDR2 SVGAGI. CDR3 length: 13 residues. V lost 0 bases and J lost 8, with 8 bases in between.

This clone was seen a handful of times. This chain's CDR3 is CASSTYRGSAVGGYTF. The CDR3 DNA sequence: TGTGCCAGTAGTACGTACAGGGGCTCGGCGGTGGGTGGCTACACCTTC. V gene TRBV19 combines with J gene TRBJ1-2, with TRBD1 matching over 7 bases. J was trimmed by 7 bases and V by 4 bases; bases with no gene match: 15. This CDR3 has 16 residues. Looked up from germline, CDR1 is LNHDA and CDR2 is SQIVND (reference sequence).

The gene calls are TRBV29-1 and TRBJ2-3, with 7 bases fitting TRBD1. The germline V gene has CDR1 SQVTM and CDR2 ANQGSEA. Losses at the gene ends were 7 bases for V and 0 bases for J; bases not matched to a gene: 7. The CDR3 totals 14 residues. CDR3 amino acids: CSATTGDSTDTQYF. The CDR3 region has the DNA TGCAGCGCTACCACAGGGGATAGCACAGATACGCAGTATTTT.

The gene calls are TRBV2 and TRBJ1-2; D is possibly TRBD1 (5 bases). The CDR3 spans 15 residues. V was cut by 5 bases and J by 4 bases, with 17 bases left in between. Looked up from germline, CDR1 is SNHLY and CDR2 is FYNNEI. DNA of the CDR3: TGTGCCAGCAGTCGAATGCGGGACGGCATCTATGGCTACACCTTC. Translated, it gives CASSRMRDGIYGYTF. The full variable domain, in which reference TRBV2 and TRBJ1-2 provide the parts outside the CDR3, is EPEVTQTPSHQVTQMGQEVILRCVPISNHLYFYWYRQILGQKVEFLVSFYNNEISEKSEIFDDQFSVERPDGSNFTLKIRSTKLEDSAMYFCASSRMRDGIYGYTFGSGTRLTVV.